The present T cell receptor (beta chain) was sequenced within a study of a mutant IDH1 vaccine in newly diagnosed glioma. TCRdb's copy holds only in-frame clones and misses some; the assay was immunoSEQ multiplex PCR. This sample has tens of thousands of clones; more than 65% occur once, and the top ten carry around 8.5%. Indicated time point: baseline, week 1 (first vaccination visit). Described treatment: pre-vaccination baseline after standard-of-care therapy. The CDR3 runs to 15 residues. Losses at the gene ends were 4 bases for V and 4 bases for J; bases not matched to a gene: 6. The germline V gene has CDR1 ENHRY and CDR2 SYGVKD.

The chain joins TRBV10-3 to TRBJ1-1; 10 nucleotides align to TRBD1. The clonotype was recovered from a man aged 50-60 years with glioma. The material was PBMCs, obtained from a glioma patient treated with radiotherapy, temozolomide or both. DNA for the CDR3: TGTGCCATCAGTGGGCCGGGGACAGGGGTCACTGAAGCTTTCTTT. This translates into CAISGPGTGVTEAFF.